This TCR beta chain came from a study of blood T cell repertoires in COVID-19. Study as a whole: Sources were T cells, B-cell-depleted T cells, or PBMCs; the material itself was cDNA or gDNA.

CDR1 is SGHDT and CDR2 is YYEEEE in the germline V gene. This CDR3 is built from 14 residues. V was clipped by 5 bases and J by 3 bases, with 15 bases between them. Assay used: immunoSEQ multiplex PCR; TCRdb lists only in-frame clones, some missing. Here the sample spans about 140,000 clones, over 70% being singletons. Material: peripheral blood. The gene calls are TRBV5-6 and TRBJ2-7; D is possibly TRBD1 (6 bases). The sequence came from a man aged 45-65 years who had recovered from COVID-19. In DNA form, the CDR3 reads TGTGCCAGCAGATCCGGGACACATCACTACGAGCAGTACTTC. Residues: CASRSGTHHYEQYF.